The 29 T cell receptor beta chains given below trace back to one sample, sequenced in a study of PD-1 blockade in mismatch repair-deficient tumors. No antigen has been assigned to these receptors. As for time point: 10-day in vitro stimulation with candidate neoantigen peptide 5. Repertoires were generated with immunoSEQ multiplex PCR, while TCRdb's copy carries only in-frame clones and drops some. This table has approximately 15,000 clones, roughly 80% appearing once. The material sequenced was cells cultured in vitro, taken from a patient treated with pembrolizumab. These receptors came from an adult with mismatch repair-deficient cancer.

The chain carries TRBV2 and TRBJ1-3, with D uncertain. V lost 8 bases to trimming and J lost 0 bases, with 8 bases between them. This CDR3 is built from 13 residues. CDR1 SNHLY and CDR2 FYNNEI come from the germline V gene. This CDR3 reads CASGRSSGNTIYF. CDR3 sequence (DNA): TGTGCCAGCGGGAGGTCCTCTGGAAACACCATATATTTT.

V and J are TRBV6-5 and TRBJ2-7; no firm D call. The germline V and J ends were trimmed by 5 bases and 4 bases, with 12 bases remaining between them. Germline V gene data show CDR1 as MNHEY and CDR2 as SVGAGI. The CDR3 extends over 13 amino acids. The CDR3 sequence is CASSLSDGYEQYF. In DNA, the CDR3 is TGTGCCAGCAGTCTGTCAGACGGATACGAGCAGTACTTC.

The rearrangement uses TRBV6-4 and TRBJ2-1, with 7 nucleotides matching TRBD2. Germline V gene data show CDR1 as MRHNA and CDR2 as SNTAGT. This CDR3 has 15 residues. The V segment lost 3 bases and the J segment 0 bases; nucleotides outside the gene matches: 2. CDR3 coding DNA: TGTGCCAGCAGTGAAAGCGGGACCTCCTACAATGAGCAGTTCTTC. Translated: CASSESGTSYNEQFF.

The chain carries TRBV18 and TRBJ2-7; tentatively, D is TRBD1 or TRBD2 (5 bases each). Germline CDR1 KGHSH, CDR2 LQKENI. V lost 3 bases and J lost 5, with 8 bases in between. The CDR3 is 12 residues long. CDR3 in DNA: TGTGCCAGCTCACCGGGGGTCAACGAGCAGTACTTC. Amino acids: CASSPGVNEQYF.

This chain links TRBV6-1 with TRBJ2-3, with 9 bases aligning to TRBD2. The CDR3 length is 15 residues. Trimming at V came to 8 bases and at J to 6 bases, leaving 12 bases not matched to a gene. Germline CDR1 reads MNHNS; CDR2 reads SASEGT. CDR3 region: CASRGGREGADTQYF. The CDR3 DNA reads as TGTGCCAGCCGAGGGGGGCGGGAGGGCGCCGATACGCAGTATTTT.

The genes are TRBV7-2 and TRBJ1-1; no reliable D call. The V gene lost 3 bases and the J gene lost 3 bases, with 14 bases spanning the gap. The germline V gene has CDR1 SGHTA and CDR2 FQGNSA. The CDR3 covers 15 residues. CDR3 amino acids: CASSFGGLRDTEAFF. In DNA, the CDR3 is TGTGCCAGCAGCTTTGGTGGGTTGCGGGACACTGAAGCTTTCTTT. Full variable domain (missing parts from reference TRBV7-2 and TRBJ1-1): GAGVSQSPSNKVTEKGKDVELRCDPISGHTALYWYRQSLGQGLEFLIYFQGNSAPDKSGLPSDRFSAERTGGSVSTLTIQRTQQEDSAVYLCASSFGGLRDTEAFFGQGTRLTVV.

V is TRBV29-1 and J is TRBJ2-1, with D perhaps being TRBD1 or TRBD2 (5 bases each). Trimming removed 6 bases at V and 16 bases at J, with 19 bases between. The germline V gene encodes CDR1 SQVTM and CDR2 ANQGSEA. This CDR3 is 11 amino acids long. CDR3 bases: TGCAGCGTGGATGGGACGCTAAAACCCTTCTTC. This encodes CSVDGTLKPFF.

The chain is built from TRBV19 and TRBJ2-2; 7 bases fit TRBD1. V lost 7 bases, J lost 2 bases, and 4 bases stayed unmatched. This CDR3 has 14 amino acids. Germline V gene lookup returns CDR1 LNHDA and CDR2 SQIVND (reference sequence). CDR3 coding DNA: TGTGCCAGTAACACAGGGGCTAACACCGGGGAGCTGTTTTTT. This codes for CASNTGANTGELFF.

The V gene is TRBV27, the J gene TRBJ2-7; D uncertain. CDR1 and CDR2 (germline): MNHEY, SMNVEV (reference sequence). This CDR3 has 14 amino acids. V dropped 6 bases and J dropped 2 bases, with 14 bases sitting between them. This CDR3 reads CASSSPTSPYEQYF. The DNA for the CDR3 is TGTGCCAGCAGCTCCCCCACTTCTCCCTACGAGCAGTACTTC.

This clone was observed once. The chain uses TRBV14 and TRBJ1-1; 11 bases map to TRBD1. The germline V gene encodes CDR1 SGHDN and CDR2 FVKESK. V shed 5 bases, J shed 12 bases, and the junction held 11 bases outside the gene matches. CDR3 length: 14 residues. CDR3 loop: CASSTTTRDRGTFF. The DNA of the CDR3 is TGTGCCAGCAGCACAACTACCCGGGACAGGGGGACTTTCTTT.

The chain combines TRBV4-1 with TRBJ1-2, with 8 bases that match TRBD1. The ends lost 2 bases at V and 4 bases at J; junction bases unmatched: 9. This CDR3 region has 16 residues. CDR1 is MGHRA, CDR2 YSYEKL, per germline. The CDR3 DNA reads TGCGCCAGCAGCCAACCGGGACAGGCCGAGTTCTATGGCTACACCTTC. Protein product: CASSQPGQAEFYGYTF.

The chain carries TRBV7-3 and TRBJ2-3; 10 bases match TRBD2. The CDR3 spans 15 residues. V dropped 3 bases and J dropped 6; count of bases not matched to a gene: 6. Germline assignment: CDR1 SGHTA and CDR2 FQGTGA. This chain's CDR3 is CASSFRLAGIDTQYF. The DNA for the CDR3 is TGTGCCAGCAGCTTTCGACTAGCGGGCATCGATACGCAGTATTTT.

The chain uses TRBV19 and TRBJ1-5; possible D gene TRBD1, 5 bases. V was shortened by 7 bases and J by 0 bases, with 10 bases between the two germline ends. CDR1 and CDR2 from the germline V gene are LNHDA and SQIVND (reference sequence). There are 14 residues in the CDR3. The DNA of the CDR3 is TGTGCCAGTAATGGGGGTTATAGCAATCAGCCCCAGCATTTT. Amino acid sequence: CASNGGYSNQPQHF.

This clone was seen once. This rearrangement joins TRBV6-4 to TRBJ2-1; the D gene is possibly TRBD1 (7 bases). CDR3 size: 15 residues. Trimming removed 3 bases from V and 3 bases from J, with 12 bases in between. From germline, CDR1 is MRHNA and CDR2 SNTAGT. DNA for the CDR3: TGTGCCAGCAGTGATCAGGGGGGAATCTACAATGAGCAGTTCTTC. Its protein product is CASSDQGGIYNEQFF.

The chain is built from TRBV18 and TRBJ2-7, with 7 bases matching TRBD1. Germline assignment: CDR1 KGHSH and CDR2 LQKENI. Trimming at V came to 3 bases and at J to 0 bases, leaving 5 bases not matched to a gene. CDR3 length equals 15 residues. The CDR3 loop is CASSPKDRPSYEQYF. CDR3 DNA: TGTGCCAGCTCACCTAAGGACAGGCCCTCCTACGAGCAGTACTTC. The full variable domain, in which reference TRBV18 and TRBJ2-7 provide the parts outside the CDR3, is NAGVMQNPRHLVRRRGQEARLRCSPMKGHSHVYWYRQLPEEGLKFMVYLQKENIIDESGMPKERFSAEFPKEGPSILRIQQVVRGDSAAYFCASSPKDRPSYEQYFGPGTRLTVT.

The chain couples TRBV6-5 to TRBJ2-7; D is unclear. V was cut by 7 bases and J by 2 bases, with 12 bases left in between. Germline values: CDR1 MNHEY, CDR2 SVGAGI. CDR3 size: 13 residues. CDR3 in DNA: TGTGCCAGCATACGGACGTTTCCCTACGAGCAGTACTTC. Translating it yields CASIRTFPYEQYF.

J is TRBJ2-7 and V is TRBV6-1; possibly TRBD1 or TRBD2 for D (5 bases each). Germline assignment: CDR1 MNHNS and CDR2 SASEGT. The length of the CDR3 is 18 residues. Trimming took off 1 base at V and 0 bases at J, with 19 bases between the two ends. The CDR3 sequence is CASSEDFLRDVSSYEQYF. In DNA form, the CDR3 reads TGTGCCAGCAGTGAAGATTTCCTAAGGGACGTAAGCTCCTACGAGCAGTACTTC.

The chain uses TRBV6-5 and TRBJ1-2; 9 bases map to TRBD1. The CDR3 consists of 12 residues. Germline V gene data show CDR1 as MNHEY and CDR2 as SVGAGI. V gave up 8 bases and J gave up 5 bases; unmatched junction bases: 3. In DNA, the CDR3 is TGTGCCAGCCTCGGACAGGGGTATGGCTACACCTTC. It codes for CASLGQGYGYTF.

This chain uses TRBV11-3 with TRBJ2-7; D remains ambiguous. The germline V and J ends were trimmed by 3 bases and 0 bases, with 18 bases remaining between them. Germline V CDR1 and CDR2: SGHNT, YENEEA. The CDR3 contains 17 residues. CDR3 sequence reads: CASSFWALNGSSYEQYF. CDR3 nucleotides: TGTGCCAGCAGCTTTTGGGCCCTTAACGGTAGCTCCTACGAGCAGTACTTC.

The rearrangement uses TRBV15 and TRBJ2-7; D is possibly TRBD1 (8 bases). This CDR3 region has 18 residues. CDR1 is LNHNV and CDR2 is YYDKDF in the germline V gene (reference sequence). V was trimmed by 0 bases and J by 1 base, leaving 19 bases between them. The CDR3: CATSREPTGGGFSYEQYF. CDR3 in DNA: TGTGCCACCAGCAGAGAACCCACAGGGGGGGGATTTTCCTACGAGCAGTACTTC.

The chain has TRBV29-1 and TRBJ2-6, with D uncertain. The CDR3 covers 14 residues. Trimming cost V 4 bases and J 3 bases, with 10 bases left between them. Germline lookup yields CDR1 SQVTM and CDR2 ANQGSEA. As DNA, the CDR3 is TGCAGCGTTGGATCGTTAAATGGGGCCAACGTCCTGACTTTC. Its translation is CSVGSLNGANVLTF.

The genes are TRBV28 and TRBJ2-1; D is unclear. V lost 2 bases, J lost 0 bases, and 8 bases lay in between. Germline CDR1 reads MDHEN; CDR2 reads SYDVKM. This CDR3 is built from 15 residues. CDR3 sequence (DNA): TGTGCCAGCAGTTTAGGGATTAGCTCCTACAATGAGCAGTTCTTC. Translating gives CASSLGISSYNEQFF. The whole variable domain, filled in from reference TRBV28 and TRBJ2-1, reads DVKVTQSSRYLVKRTGEKVFLECVQDMDHENMFWYRQDPGLGLRLIYFSYDVKMKEKGDIPEGYSVSREKKERFSLILESASTNQTSMYLCASSLGISSYNEQFFGPGTRLTVL.

V usage is TRBV4-2 and J usage is TRBJ1-5; D possibly corresponds to TRBD1 (5 bases). CDR1 LGHNA and CDR2 YNFKEQ come from the germline V gene. CDR3 length equals 13 residues. V dropped 5 bases and J dropped 6 bases, with 11 bases sitting between them. The CDR3 sequence is CASSGEGFQPQHF. The CDR3 DNA follows: TGTGCCAGCAGCGGGGAGGGGTTTCAGCCCCAGCATTTT.

In its sample, this clone was seen once. The chain is built from TRBV15 and TRBJ2-2; either TRBD1 or TRBD2 may supply D (6 bases each). Trimming removed 3 bases at V and 6 bases at J, with 14 bases between. Germline CDR1 reads LNHNV; CDR2 reads YYDKDF (reference sequence). This CDR3 contains 15 residues. The CDR3 DNA reads as TGTGCCACCAGCAGGGACCCCGGGGGCGCCGGGGAGCTGTTTTTT. Its protein is CATSRDPGGAGELFF. Combining the CDR3 with reference TRBV15 and TRBJ2-2 gives the whole variable domain DAMVIQNPRYQVTQFGKPVTLSCSQTLNHNVMYWYQQKSSQAPKLLFHYYDKDFNNEADTPDNFQSRRPNTSFCFLDIRSPGLGDTAMYLCATSRDPGGAGELFFGEGSRLTVL.

The chain has TRBV11-2 and TRBJ2-1, with 12 nucleotides matching TRBD2. The germline CDR1 and CDR2 sequences are SGHAT and FQNNGV. With 4 bases clipped from V and 6 bases from J, the junction kept 10 bases outside the gene matches. The CDR3 runs 17 residues. The CDR3 spells CASSSGTSGSRGNEQFF. In DNA form, the CDR3 reads TGTGCCAGCAGCTCCGGGACTAGCGGGTCCCGGGGCAATGAGCAGTTCTTC.

This chain links TRBV11-3 with TRBJ2-7; unclear D gene. V lost 4 bases, J lost 0 bases, and 7 bases lay in between. CDR1 is SGHNT, CDR2 YENEEA, per germline. CDR3 length: 13 residues. The CDR3 DNA sequence: TGTGCCAGCAGCTCCAGCGCCTCCTACGAGCAGTACTTC. Protein: CASSSSASYEQYF.

Note on this clone: The junction does not match germline at one end; this may be a read error. The chain recombines TRBV11-3 with TRBJ2-5, with unresolved D. Germline CDR1 is SGHNT and CDR2 is YENEEA. CDR3 length equals 11 residues. The DNA for the CDR3 is TGTGCCAGCACCTTAGGAGAGACCCAGTACTTC. Its protein product is CASTLGETQYF.

CDR3 residues: CASSLGLAGWNEQFF. The CDR3 DNA reads as TGTGCCAGCAGTCTCGGACTAGCGGGCTGGAATGAGCAGTTCTTC. The rearrangement links TRBV6-5 to TRBJ2-1, with 11 bases matching TRBD2. This CDR3 has 15 residues. Germline loops: CDR1 MNHEY, CDR2 SVGAGI. V lost 5 bases, J lost 7 bases, and 7 bases stayed unmatched.

The gene calls are TRBV4-2 and TRBJ2-1, with D perhaps matching TRBD1 (5 bases). The V end lost 5 bases, the J end lost 16 bases, and 24 bases lay between the germline ends. Germline V CDR1 and CDR2: LGHNA, YNFKEQ. The CDR3 runs to 14 residues. DNA of the CDR3: TGTGCCAGCAGCGTCAGTCAGGGAACTCCACACGAATTCTTC. It encodes CASSVSQGTPHEFF.